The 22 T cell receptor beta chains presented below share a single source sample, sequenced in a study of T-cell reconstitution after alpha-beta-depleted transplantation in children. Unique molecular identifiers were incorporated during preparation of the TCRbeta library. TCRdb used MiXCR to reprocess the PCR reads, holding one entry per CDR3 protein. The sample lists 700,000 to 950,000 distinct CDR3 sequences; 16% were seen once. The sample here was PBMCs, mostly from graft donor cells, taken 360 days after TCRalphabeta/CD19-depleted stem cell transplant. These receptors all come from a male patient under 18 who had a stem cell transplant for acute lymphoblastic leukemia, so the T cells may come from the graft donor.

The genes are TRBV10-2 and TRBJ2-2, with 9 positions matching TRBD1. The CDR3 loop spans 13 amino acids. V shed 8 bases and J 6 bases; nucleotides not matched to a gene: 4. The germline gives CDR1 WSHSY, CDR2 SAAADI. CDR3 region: CASGTGMAGELFF. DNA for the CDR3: TGCGCCAGCGGGACAGGGATGGCCGGGGAGCTGTTTTTT.

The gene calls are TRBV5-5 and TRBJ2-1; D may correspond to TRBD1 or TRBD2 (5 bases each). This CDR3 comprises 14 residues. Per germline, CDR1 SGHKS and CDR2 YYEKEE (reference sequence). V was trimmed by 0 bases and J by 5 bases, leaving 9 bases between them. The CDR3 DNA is TGTGCCAGCAGCTTGGACCAGGGAGACAATGAGCAGTTCTTC. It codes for CASSLDQGDNEQFF.

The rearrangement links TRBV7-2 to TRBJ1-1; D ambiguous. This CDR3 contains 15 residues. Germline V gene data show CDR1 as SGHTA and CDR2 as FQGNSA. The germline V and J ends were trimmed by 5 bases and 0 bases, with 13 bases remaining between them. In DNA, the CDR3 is TGTGCCAGCAGCCTGGTTGTGAAGTTGAACACTGAAGCTTTCTTT. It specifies CASSLVVKLNTEAFF.

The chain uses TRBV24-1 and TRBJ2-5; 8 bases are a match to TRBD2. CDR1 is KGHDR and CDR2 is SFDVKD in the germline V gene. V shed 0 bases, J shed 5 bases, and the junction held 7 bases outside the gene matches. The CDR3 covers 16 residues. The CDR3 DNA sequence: TGTGCCACCAGTGATTTGATAGCGGGAAGAAAGGAGACCCAGTACTTC. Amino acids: CATSDLIAGRKETQYF.

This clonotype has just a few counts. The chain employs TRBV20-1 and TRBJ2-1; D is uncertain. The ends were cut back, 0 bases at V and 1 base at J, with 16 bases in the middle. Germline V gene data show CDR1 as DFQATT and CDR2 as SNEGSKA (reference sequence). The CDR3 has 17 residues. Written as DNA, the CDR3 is TGCAGTGCTAGAGATCGGGCAACTAAGAAGTCCTACAATGAGCAGTTCTTC. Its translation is CSARDRATKKSYNEQFF.

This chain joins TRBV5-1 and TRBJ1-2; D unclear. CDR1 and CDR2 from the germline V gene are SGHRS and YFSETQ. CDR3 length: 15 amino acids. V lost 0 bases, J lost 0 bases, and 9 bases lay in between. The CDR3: CASSLDHHANYGYTF. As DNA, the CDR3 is TGCGCCAGCAGCTTGGATCACCACGCTAACTATGGCTACACCTTC.

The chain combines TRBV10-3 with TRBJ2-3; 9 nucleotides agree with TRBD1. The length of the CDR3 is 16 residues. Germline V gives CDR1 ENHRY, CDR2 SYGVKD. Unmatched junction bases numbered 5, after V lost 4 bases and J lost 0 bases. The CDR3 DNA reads TGTGCCATCAGTGTCTCGACAGGGGGGAGCACAGATACGCAGTATTTT. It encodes CAISVSTGGSTDTQYF.

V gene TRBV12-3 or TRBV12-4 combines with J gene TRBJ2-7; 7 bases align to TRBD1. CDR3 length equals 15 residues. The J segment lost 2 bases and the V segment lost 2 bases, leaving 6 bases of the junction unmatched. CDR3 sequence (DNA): TGTGCCAGCAGTTTACGGCAGGGGGATGCCTACGAGCAGTACTTC. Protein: CASSLRQGDAYEQYF.

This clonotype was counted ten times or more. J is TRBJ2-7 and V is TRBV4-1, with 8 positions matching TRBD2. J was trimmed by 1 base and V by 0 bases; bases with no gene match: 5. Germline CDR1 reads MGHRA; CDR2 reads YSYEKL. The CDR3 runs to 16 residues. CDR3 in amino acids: CASSQDWSGSSYEQYF. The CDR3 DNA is TGCGCCAGCAGCCAAGATTGGAGCGGGAGTTCCTACGAGCAGTACTTC.

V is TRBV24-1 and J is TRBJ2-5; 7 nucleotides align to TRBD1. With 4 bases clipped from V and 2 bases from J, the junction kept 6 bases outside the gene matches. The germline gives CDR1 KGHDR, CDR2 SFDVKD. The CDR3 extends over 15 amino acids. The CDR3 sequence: CATSDHRTGQETQYF. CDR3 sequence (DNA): TGTGCCACCAGTGACCACCGGACAGGTCAAGAGACCCAGTACTTC.

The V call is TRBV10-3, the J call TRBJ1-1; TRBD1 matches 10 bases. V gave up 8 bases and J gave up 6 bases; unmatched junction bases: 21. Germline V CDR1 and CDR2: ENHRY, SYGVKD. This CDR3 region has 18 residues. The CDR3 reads CAISRGTGVFVQFAEAFF. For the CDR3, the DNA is TGTGCCATCTCTCGGGGGACAGGGGTGTTTGTACAATTCGCTGAAGCTTTCTTT.

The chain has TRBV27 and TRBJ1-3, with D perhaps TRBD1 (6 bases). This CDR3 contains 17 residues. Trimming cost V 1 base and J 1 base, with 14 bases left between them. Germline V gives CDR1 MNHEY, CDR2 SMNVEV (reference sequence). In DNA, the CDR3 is TGTGCCAGCAGTTTATTGGGTCAGGGGCTTTCTGGAAACACCATATATTTT. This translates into CASSLLGQGLSGNTIYF.

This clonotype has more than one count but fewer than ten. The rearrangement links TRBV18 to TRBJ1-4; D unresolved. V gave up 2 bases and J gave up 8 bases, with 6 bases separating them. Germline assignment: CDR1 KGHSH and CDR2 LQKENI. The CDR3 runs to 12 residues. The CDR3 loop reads CASSPFPEKLFF. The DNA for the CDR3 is TGTGCCAGCTCACCATTTCCCGAAAAACTGTTTTTT. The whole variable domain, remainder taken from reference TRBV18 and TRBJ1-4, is NAGVMQNPRHLVRRRGQEARLRCSPMKGHSHVYWYRQLPEEGLKFMVYLQKENIIDESGMPKERFSAEFPKEGPSILRIQQVVRGDSAAYFCASSPFPEKLFFGSGTQLSVL.

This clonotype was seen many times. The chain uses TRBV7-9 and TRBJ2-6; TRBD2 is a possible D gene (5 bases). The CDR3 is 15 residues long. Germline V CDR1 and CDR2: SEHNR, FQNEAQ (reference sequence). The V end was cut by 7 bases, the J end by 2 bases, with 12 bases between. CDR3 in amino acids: CASNRVRAGANVLTF. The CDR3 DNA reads TGTGCCAGCAATAGGGTGAGGGCTGGGGCCAACGTCCTGACTTTC.

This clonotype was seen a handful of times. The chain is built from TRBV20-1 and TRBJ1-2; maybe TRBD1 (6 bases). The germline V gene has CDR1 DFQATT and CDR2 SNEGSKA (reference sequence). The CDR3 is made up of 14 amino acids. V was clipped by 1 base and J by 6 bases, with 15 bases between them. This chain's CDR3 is CSARVAHRANGYTF. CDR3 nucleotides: TGCAGTGCTAGAGTCGCGCACAGGGCCAATGGCTACACCTTC.

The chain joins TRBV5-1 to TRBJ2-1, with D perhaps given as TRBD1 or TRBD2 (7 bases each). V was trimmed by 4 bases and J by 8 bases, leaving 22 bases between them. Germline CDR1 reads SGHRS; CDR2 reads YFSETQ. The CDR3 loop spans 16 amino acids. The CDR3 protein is CASSRTRQGRGDEQFF. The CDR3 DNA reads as TGCGCCAGCAGCCGCACTCGACAGGGCCGGGGGGATGAGCAGTTCTTC.

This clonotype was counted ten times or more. DNA for the CDR3: TGTGCCAGCAGTCCTAGCGGGAAGGAGACCCAGTACTTC. Translation: CASSPSGKETQYF. This rearrangement joins TRBV6-1 to TRBJ2-5; 9 nucleotides line up with TRBD2. The CDR3 sequence is 13 residues long. Losses at the gene ends were 5 bases for V and 5 bases for J; bases not matched to a gene: 3. CDR1 and CDR2 (germline): MNHNS, SASEGT.

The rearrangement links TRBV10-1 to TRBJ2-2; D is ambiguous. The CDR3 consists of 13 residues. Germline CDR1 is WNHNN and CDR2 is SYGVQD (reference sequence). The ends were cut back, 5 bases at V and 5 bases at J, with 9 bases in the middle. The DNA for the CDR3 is TGCGCCAGCAGTCGTGACGGGACCGGGGAGCTGTTTTTT. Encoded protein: CASSRDGTGELFF.

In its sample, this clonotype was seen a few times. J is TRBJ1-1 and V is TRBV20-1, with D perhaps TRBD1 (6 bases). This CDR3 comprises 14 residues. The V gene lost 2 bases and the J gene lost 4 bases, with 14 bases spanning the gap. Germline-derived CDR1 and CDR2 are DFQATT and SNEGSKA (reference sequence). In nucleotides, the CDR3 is TGCAGTGCTAGACAGCCAGGGGATGGCACTGAAGCTTTCTTT. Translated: CSARQPGDGTEAFF.

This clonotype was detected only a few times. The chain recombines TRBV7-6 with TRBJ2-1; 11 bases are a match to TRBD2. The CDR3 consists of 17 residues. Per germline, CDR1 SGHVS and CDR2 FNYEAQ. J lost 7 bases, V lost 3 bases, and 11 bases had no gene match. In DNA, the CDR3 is TGTGCCAGCAGCTTTAAACCTCCTAGCGGGAGGTTGAATGAGCAGTTCTTC. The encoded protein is CASSFKPPSGRLNEQFF.

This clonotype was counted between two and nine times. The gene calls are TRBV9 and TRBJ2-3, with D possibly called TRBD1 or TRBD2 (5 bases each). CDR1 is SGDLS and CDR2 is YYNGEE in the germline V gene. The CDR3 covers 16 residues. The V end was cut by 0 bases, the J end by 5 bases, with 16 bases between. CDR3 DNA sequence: TGTGCCAGCAGCGTAGCCGGGACGTTACGCAGAGATACGCAGTATTTT. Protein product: CASSVAGTLRRDTQYF.

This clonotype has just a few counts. The CDR3 spells CSVEPANTEAFF. The CDR3 DNA reads TGCAGCGTTGAGCCGGCGAACACTGAAGCTTTCTTT. V gene TRBV29-1 combines with J gene TRBJ1-1, with no clear D. Germline lookup yields CDR1 SQVTM and CDR2 ANQGSEA. With 3 bases removed from V and 1 base from J, the gap between germline ends came to 6 bases. The CDR3 loop spans 12 amino acids.